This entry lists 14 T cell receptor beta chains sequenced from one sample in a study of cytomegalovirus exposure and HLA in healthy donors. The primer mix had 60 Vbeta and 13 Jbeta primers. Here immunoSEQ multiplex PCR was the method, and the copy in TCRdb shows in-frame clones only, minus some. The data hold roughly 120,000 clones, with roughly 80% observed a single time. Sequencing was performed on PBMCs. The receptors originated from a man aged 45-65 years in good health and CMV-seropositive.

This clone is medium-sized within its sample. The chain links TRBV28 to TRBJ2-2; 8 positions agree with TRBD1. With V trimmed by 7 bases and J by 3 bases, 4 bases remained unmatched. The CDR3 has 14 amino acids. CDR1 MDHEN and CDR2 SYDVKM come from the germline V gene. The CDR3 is CASNTGQDTGELFF. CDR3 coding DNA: TGTGCCAGCAATACGGGACAGGACACCGGGGAGCTGTTTTTT.

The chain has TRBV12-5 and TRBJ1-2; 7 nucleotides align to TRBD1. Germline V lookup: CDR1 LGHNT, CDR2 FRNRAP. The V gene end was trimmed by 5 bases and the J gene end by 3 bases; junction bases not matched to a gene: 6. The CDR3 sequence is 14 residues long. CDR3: CASGNSGQYYGYTF. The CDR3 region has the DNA TGTGCTAGTGGTAACTCGGGACAGTACTATGGCTACACCTTC.

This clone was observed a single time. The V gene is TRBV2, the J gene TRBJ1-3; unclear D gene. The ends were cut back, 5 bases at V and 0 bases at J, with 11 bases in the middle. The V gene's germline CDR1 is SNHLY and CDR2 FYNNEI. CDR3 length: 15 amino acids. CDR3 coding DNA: TGTGCCAGCAGTCCGAGGTCTTTCTCTGGAAACACCATATATTTT. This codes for CASSPRSFSGNTIYF.

Here the CDR3 reads CASSKVGDRTTDTQYF. Written as DNA, the CDR3 is TGTGCCAGCAGCAAAGTTGGGGACAGGACTACAGATACGCAGTATTTT. The genes are TRBV21-1 and TRBJ2-3; the listed D gene, TRBD1, was not tested against the DNA. TRBV21-1 represents a pseudogene. The CDR3 covers 16 residues.

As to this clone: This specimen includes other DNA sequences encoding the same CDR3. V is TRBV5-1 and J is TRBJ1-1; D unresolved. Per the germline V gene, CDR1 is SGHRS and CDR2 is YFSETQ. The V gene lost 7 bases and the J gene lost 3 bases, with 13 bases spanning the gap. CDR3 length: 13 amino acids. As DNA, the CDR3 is TGCGCCAGCCGACTGACGCCTGACACTGAAGCTTTCTTT. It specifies CASRLTPDTEAFF.

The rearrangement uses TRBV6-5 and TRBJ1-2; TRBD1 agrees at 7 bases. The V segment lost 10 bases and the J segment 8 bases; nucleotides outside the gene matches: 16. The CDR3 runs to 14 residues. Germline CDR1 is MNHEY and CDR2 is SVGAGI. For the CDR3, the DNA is TGTGCCACCAGGAGGGGGCGGGGTAATGACGGCTACACCTTC. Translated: CATRRGRGNDGYTF.

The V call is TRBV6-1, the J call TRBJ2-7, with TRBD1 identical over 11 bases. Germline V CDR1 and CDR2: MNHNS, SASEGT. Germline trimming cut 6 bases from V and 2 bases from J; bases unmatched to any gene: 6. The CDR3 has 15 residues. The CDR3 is CASRDRGREAYEQYF. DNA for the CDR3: TGTGCCAGCAGGGACAGGGGGCGGGAGGCCTACGAGCAGTACTTC.

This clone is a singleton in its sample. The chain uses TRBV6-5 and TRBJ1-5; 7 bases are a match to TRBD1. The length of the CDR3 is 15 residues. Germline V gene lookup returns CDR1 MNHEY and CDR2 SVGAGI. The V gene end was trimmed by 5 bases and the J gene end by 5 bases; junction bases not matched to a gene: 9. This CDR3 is CASSPSGGVDQPQHF. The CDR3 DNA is TGTGCCAGCAGTCCCTCAGGGGGAGTGGATCAGCCCCAGCATTTT.

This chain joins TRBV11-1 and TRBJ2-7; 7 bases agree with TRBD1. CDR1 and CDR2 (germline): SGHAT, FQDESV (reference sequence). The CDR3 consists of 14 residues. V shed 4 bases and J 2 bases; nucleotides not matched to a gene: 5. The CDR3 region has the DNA TGTGCCAGCAGCTCCCCCGGGACAGCCTACGAGCAGTACTTC. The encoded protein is CASSSPGTAYEQYF.

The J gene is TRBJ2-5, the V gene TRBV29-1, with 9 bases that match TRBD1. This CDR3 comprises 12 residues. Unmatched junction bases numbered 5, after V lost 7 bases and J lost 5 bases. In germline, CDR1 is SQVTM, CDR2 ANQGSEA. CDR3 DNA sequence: TGCAGCGGGGACAGGGTCGGGGAGACCCAGTACTTC. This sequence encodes CSGDRVGETQYF.

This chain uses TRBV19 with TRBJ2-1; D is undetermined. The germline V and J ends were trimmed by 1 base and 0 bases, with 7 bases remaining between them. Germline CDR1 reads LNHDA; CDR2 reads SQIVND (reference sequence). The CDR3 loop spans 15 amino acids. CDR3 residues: CASSIGHFSYNEQFF. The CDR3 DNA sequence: TGTGCCAGTAGTATAGGACACTTCTCCTACAATGAGCAGTTCTTC. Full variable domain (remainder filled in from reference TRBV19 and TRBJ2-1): DGGITQSPKYLFRKEGQNVTLSCEQNLNHDAMYWYRQDPGQGLRLIYYSQIVNDFQKGDIAEGYSVSREKKESFPLTVTSAQKNPTAFYLCASSIGHFSYNEQFFGPGTRLTVL.

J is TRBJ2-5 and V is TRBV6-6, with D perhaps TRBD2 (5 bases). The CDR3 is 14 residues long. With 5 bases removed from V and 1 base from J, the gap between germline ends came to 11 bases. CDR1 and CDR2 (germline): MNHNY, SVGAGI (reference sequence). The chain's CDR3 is CASSKRLTQETQYF. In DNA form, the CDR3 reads TGTGCCAGCAGTAAGCGACTAACCCAAGAGACCCAGTACTTC.

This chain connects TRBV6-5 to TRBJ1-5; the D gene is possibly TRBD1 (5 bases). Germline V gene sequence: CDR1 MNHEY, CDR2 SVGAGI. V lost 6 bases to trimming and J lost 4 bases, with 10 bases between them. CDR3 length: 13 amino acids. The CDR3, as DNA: TGTGCCAGCAGCCACCAGGGTAATCAGCCCCAGCATTTT. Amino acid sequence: CASSHQGNQPQHF.

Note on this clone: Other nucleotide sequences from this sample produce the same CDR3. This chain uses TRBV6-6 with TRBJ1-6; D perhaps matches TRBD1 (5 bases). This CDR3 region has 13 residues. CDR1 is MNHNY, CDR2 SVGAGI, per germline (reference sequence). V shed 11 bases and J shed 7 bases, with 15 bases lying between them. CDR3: CAGGPGTNSPLHF. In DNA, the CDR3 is TGTGCCGGAGGGCCAGGGACGAATTCACCCCTCCACTTT.